This passage covers 22 T cell receptor beta chains from one sample sequenced in a study of OX40 agonist ivuxolimab in advanced cancers. Profiling relied on immunoSEQ multiplex PCR, and the TCRdb table lists in-frame clones only, not all of them. This table has 90,000 to 120,000 clones, around 90% appearing once. Here the sequenced sample was CD4+ or CD8+ T cells sorted from blood, taken in a trial of the OX40 agonist ivuxolimab. These receptors were obtained from an adult with an advanced solid tumor such as melanoma, head and neck, liver or kidney cancer.

V and J are TRBV9 and TRBJ1-2; D call uncertain. V lost 4 bases, J lost 4 bases, and 17 bases lay in between. The CDR3 totals 15 residues. Germline V CDR1 and CDR2: SGDLS, YYNGEE. The CDR3 bases are TGTGCCAGCAGCCCCATAGGGCACGGCTTCTATGGCTACACCTTC. Protein: CASSPIGHGFYGYTF.

The chain uses TRBV28 and TRBJ1-2, with D uncertain. CDR1 MDHEN and CDR2 SYDVKM come from the germline V gene. Trimming removed 2 bases from V and 4 bases from J, with 11 bases in between. The CDR3 is made up of 14 amino acids. The CDR3 here is CASSLVEFGYGYTF. The CDR3 DNA follows: TGTGCCAGCAGTTTAGTGGAGTTCGGCTATGGCTACACCTTC.

This clone occurred once. The chain carries TRBV4-2 and TRBJ2-1; 7 bases align to TRBD2. CDR3 length: 19 residues. V dropped 0 bases and J dropped 4; count of bases not matched to a gene: 15. The V gene's germline CDR1 is LGHNA and CDR2 YNFKEQ. The CDR3 protein is CASSQDDFGAGVGYNEQFF. CDR3 sequence (DNA): TGTGCCAGCAGCCAAGACGATTTCGGCGCGGGAGTCGGGTACAATGAGCAGTTCTTC.

J is TRBJ1-5 and V is TRBV29-1, with 7 bases lining up with TRBD1. V gave up 4 bases and J gave up 4 bases; unmatched junction bases: 4. Germline CDR1 is SQVTM and CDR2 is ANQGSEA. This CDR3 has 13 residues. The CDR3 DNA reads as TGCAGCGTTGGCGACAGGGAAAATCAGCCCCAGCATTTT. It codes for CSVGDRENQPQHF.

V is TRBV7-9 and J is TRBJ2-2; 9 bases are a match to TRBD1. The germline gives CDR1 SEHNR, CDR2 FQNEAQ (reference sequence). This CDR3 comprises 15 residues. The junction had 1 base not matched to a gene; V was cut back by 5 bases and J by 0 bases. The CDR3 bases are TGTGCCAGCAGCAGGACAGGGGCGAACACCGGGGAGCTGTTTTTT. As protein: CASSRTGANTGELFF.

The J gene is TRBJ2-1, the V gene TRBV7-2; TRBD2 aligns across 9 bases. CDR1 and CDR2 (germline): SGHTA, FQGNSA. The V gene end was trimmed by 3 bases and the J gene end by 4 bases; junction bases not matched to a gene: 7. The CDR3 runs 16 residues. The CDR3 sequence is CASSLFLAGGYNEQFF. The CDR3 region has the DNA TGTGCCAGCAGCTTGTTCCTGGCGGGAGGGTACAATGAGCAGTTCTTC.

J is TRBJ2-3 and V is TRBV27; D might be TRBD2 (5 bases). Germline V gene lookup returns CDR1 MNHEY and CDR2 SMNVEV (reference sequence). V was shortened by 6 bases and J by 6 bases, with 10 bases between the two germline ends. The CDR3 totals 12 residues. DNA for the CDR3: TGTGCCAGCAGGAGGGAAATGGATACGCAGTATTTT. It translates to CASRREMDTQYF.

The rearrangement links TRBV28 to TRBJ2-7; 12 nucleotides line up with TRBD1. The CDR3 runs 15 residues. Germline V gene data show CDR1 as MDHEN and CDR2 as SYDVKM. The V segment lost 4 bases and the J segment 3 bases; nucleotides outside the gene matches: 4. This chain's CDR3 is CASSYRDRGLYEQYF. The CDR3 coding sequence is TGTGCCAGCAGTTACCGGGACAGGGGGCTCTACGAGCAGTACTTC.

The V call is TRBV5-1, the J call TRBJ2-2; TRBD2 aligns across 10 bases. This CDR3 contains 15 residues. The V segment lost 5 bases and the J segment 3 bases; nucleotides outside the gene matches: 4. Germline V gives CDR1 SGHRS, CDR2 YFSETQ. This CDR3 reads CASRAGTSDTGELFF. The CDR3 DNA follows: TGCGCCAGCAGGGCCGGGACTAGCGACACCGGGGAGCTGTTTTTT. The variable domain in full, completed from reference TRBV5-1 and TRBJ2-2, reads KAGVTQTPRYLIKTRGQQVTLSCSPISGHRSVSWYQQTPGQGLQFLFEYFSETQRNKGNFPGRFSGRQFSNSRSEMNVSTLELGDSALYLCASRAGTSDTGELFFGEGSRLTVL.

This rearrangement joins TRBV27 to TRBJ1-5, with a tentative D call TRBD1 (6 bases). The V gene lost 4 bases and the J gene lost 9 bases, with 13 bases spanning the gap. Germline V lookup: CDR1 MNHEY, CDR2 SMNVEV (reference sequence). This CDR3 is 13 amino acids long. CDR3 protein: CASSSEGGTPQHF. CDR3 nucleotides: TGTGCCAGCAGTTCCGAGGGGGGAACGCCCCAGCATTTT.

The V call is TRBV7-9, the J call TRBJ1-1; D is perhaps TRBD1 (5 bases). V was clipped by 4 bases and J by 10 bases, with 13 bases between them. The CDR3 is made up of 12 amino acids. Germline V gene data show CDR1 as SEHNR and CDR2 as FQNEAQ (reference sequence). DNA for the CDR3: TGTGCCAGCAGCTCCCCGGGTGGGGCAGCTTTCTTT. Amino acid sequence: CASSSPGGAAFF.

V usage is TRBV5-1 and J usage is TRBJ1-4, with D perhaps matching TRBD1 (5 bases). The CDR3 spans 15 residues. The ends were cut back, 5 bases at V and 7 bases at J, with 18 bases in the middle. The germline gives CDR1 SGHRS, CDR2 YFSETQ. In DNA form, the CDR3 reads TGCGCCAGCAGTTCGGAAGGGGCTTGGGGTGAAAAACTGTTTTTT. Protein: CASSSEGAWGEKLFF.

This chain links TRBV7-8 with TRBJ2-7; tentatively, D is TRBD1 (6 bases). Germline lookup yields CDR1 SGHVS and CDR2 FQNEAQ. V shed 5 bases and J shed 0 bases, with 17 bases lying between them. There are 16 residues in the CDR3. In DNA form, the CDR3 reads TGTGCCAGCAGCCTCAGAGCGGACAGAATCTCCTACGAGCAGTACTTC. Protein product: CASSLRADRISYEQYF.

The CDR3 sequence: CATSRDLVGSGELFF. Written as DNA, the CDR3 is TGTGCCACCAGCAGAGATTTGGTAGGGTCCGGGGAGCTGTTTTTT. This sequence joins TRBV15 and TRBJ2-2, with D uncertain. The germline CDR1 and CDR2 sequences are LNHNV and YYDKDF (reference sequence). The CDR3 contains 15 residues. The V gene lost 0 bases and the J gene lost 6 bases, with 11 bases spanning the gap.

The chain employs TRBV4-2 and TRBJ1-1; TRBD1 might be the D (6 bases). CDR1 is LGHNA and CDR2 is YNFKEQ in the germline V gene. V gave up 4 bases and J gave up 2 bases, with 11 bases separating them. The CDR3 is made up of 14 amino acids. CDR3 sequence: CASSPDSGNTEAFF. The CDR3 nucleotides read TGTGCCAGCAGCCCGGACAGTGGAAACACTGAAGCTTTCTTT.

The genes are TRBV28 and TRBJ1-1, with D perhaps TRBD1 (6 bases). Germline CDR1 and CDR2: MDHEN and SYDVKM. The CDR3 contains 14 residues. V lost 4 bases and J 4 bases, leaving 13 bases between the germline ends. CDR3 nucleotide sequence: TGTGCCAGCAGTTCTGGACAAGGGGGCACTGAAGCTTTCTTT. It codes for CASSSGQGGTEAFF.

The chain combines TRBV11-2 with TRBJ2-7, with unresolved D. CDR3 length equals 12 residues. V lost 4 bases and J 4 bases, leaving 8 bases between the germline ends. CDR1 is SGHAT and CDR2 is FQNNGV in the germline V gene. CDR3 sequence (DNA): TGTGCCAGCAGCTCCTTAGGATACGAGCAGTACTTC. It translates to CASSSLGYEQYF.

The chain links TRBV15 to TRBJ2-1; 12 positions match TRBD2. This CDR3 has 16 residues. V gave up 5 bases and J gave up 3 bases; unmatched junction bases: 5. The germline gives CDR1 LNHNV, CDR2 YYDKDF (reference sequence). The CDR3 DNA sequence: TGTGCCACCAGCCTACGGACTAGCGGGGACTACAATGAGCAGTTCTTC. Translation gives CATSLRTSGDYNEQFF.

The rearrangement links TRBV10-3 to TRBJ1-4; D might be TRBD1 (5 bases). From germline, CDR1 is ENHRY and CDR2 SYGVKD. Trimming removed 9 bases from V and 5 bases from J, with 16 bases in between. The length of the CDR3 is 14 residues. CDR3 sequence (DNA): TGTGCCATTGCGCCCGGGACCGAGAATGAAAAACTGTTTTTT. Its protein is CAIAPGTENEKLFF.

This clone was seen once. The chain links TRBV19 to TRBJ2-1; 12 bases agree with TRBD2. This CDR3 comprises 16 residues. Losses at the gene ends were 5 bases for V and 6 bases for J; bases not matched to a gene: 8. CDR1 is LNHDA, CDR2 SQIVND, per germline (reference sequence). This chain's CDR3 is CASSERLAGVGNEQFF. The CDR3 nucleotides read TGTGCCAGTAGTGAAAGACTAGCGGGAGTGGGCAATGAGCAGTTCTTC.

V gene TRBV28 combines with J gene TRBJ1-4, with TRBD1 as a possible D gene (5 bases). The CDR3 consists of 15 residues. Trimming left V 3 bases short and J 7 bases short, with 15 bases between. Per the germline V gene, CDR1 is MDHEN and CDR2 is SYDVKM. The CDR3 coding sequence is TGTGCCAGCAGTTTCAGGGCCGCGTCACTTGAAAAACTGTTTTTT. Amino acid sequence: CASSFRAASLEKLFF.

This chain uses TRBV5-8 with TRBJ1-1; D remains unclear. Trimming removed 4 bases at V and 1 base at J, with 8 bases between. The CDR3 has 13 amino acids. Germline lookup yields CDR1 SGHTS and CDR2 YDEGEE. CDR3 sequence reads: CASSPRWNTEAFF. The CDR3, as DNA: TGTGCCAGCAGCCCTCGATGGAACACTGAAGCTTTCTTT.